One sample yielded the 29 T cell receptor beta chains listed below, sequenced in a study of blood T cell repertoires in COVID-19. The table came from immunoSEQ multiplex PCR; TCRdb's copy has only in-frame clones and leaves some out. Of about 200,000 clones listed, nearly 90% are singletons. Sequencing used peripheral blood. The receptor set was obtained from a man in his forties or fifties with acute or convalescent COVID-19.

The chain joins TRBV5-8 to TRBJ2-7, with no clear D. V shed 7 bases and J shed 8 bases, with 19 bases lying between them. CDR1 is SGHTS, CDR2 YDEGEE, per germline. This CDR3 comprises 13 residues. CDR3 DNA: TGTGCCAGCGGAGAATATCCCGGCTCTCAGCAGTACTTC. Translated, it gives CASGEYPGSQQYF. Variable domain in full (rest from reference TRBV5-8 and TRBJ2-7): EAGVTQSPTHLIKTRGQQATLRCSPISGHTSVYWYQQALGLGLQFLLWYDEGEERNRGNFPPRFSGRQFPNYSSELNVNALELEDSALYLCASGEYPGSQQYFGPGTRLTVT.

The V and J genes are TRBV19 and TRBJ2-1, with 9 bases matching TRBD2. The ends lost 4 bases at V and 7 bases at J; junction bases unmatched: 11. This CDR3 has 16 residues. Germline V gene sequence: CDR1 LNHDA, CDR2 SQIVND (reference sequence). The CDR3, as DNA: TGTGCCAGTAGTAGGGATAGCGGGAGCTTTACAAATGAGCAGTTCTTC. Protein product: CASSRDSGSFTNEQFF. The full variable domain, in which reference TRBV19 and TRBJ2-1 provide the parts outside the CDR3, is DGGITQSPKYLFRKEGQNVTLSCEQNLNHDAMYWYRQDPGQGLRLIYYSQIVNDFQKGDIAEGYSVSREKKESFPLTVTSAQKNPTAFYLCASSRDSGSFTNEQFFGPGTRLTVL.

This clone occurred once. The chain couples TRBV2 to TRBJ2-7, with TRBD1 identical over 10 bases. V shed 6 bases and J 1 base; nucleotides not matched to a gene: 6. This CDR3 has 15 residues. CDR1 is SNHLY and CDR2 is FYNNEI in the germline V gene. The CDR3: CASRAWTGGSYEQYF. The CDR3 DNA reads TGTGCCAGCAGGGCTTGGACAGGGGGTTCCTACGAGCAGTACTTC.

This chain connects TRBV2 to TRBJ2-5; TRBD1 matches at 9 bases. Germline V gene sequence: CDR1 SNHLY, CDR2 FYNNEI. The CDR3 has 13 amino acids. The ends lost 9 bases at V and 3 bases at J; junction bases unmatched: 5. The CDR3 loop is CASLRDREETQYF. DNA of the CDR3: TGTGCCAGTCTCCGGGACAGGGAAGAGACCCAGTACTTC.

The rearrangement links TRBV2 to TRBJ1-3; possible D gene TRBD1, 6 bases. Germline-derived CDR1 and CDR2 are SNHLY and FYNNEI. V was cut by 5 bases and J by 0 bases, with 8 bases left in between. The CDR3 extends over 14 amino acids. The CDR3 reads CASSRTASGNTIYF. DNA for the CDR3: TGTGCCAGCAGTCGGACAGCCTCTGGAAACACCATATATTTT. The full variable domain, with the rest looked up from reference TRBV2 and TRBJ1-3, is EPEVTQTPSHQVTQMGQEVILRCVPISNHLYFYWYRQILGQKVEFLVSFYNNEISEKSEIFDDQFSVERPDGSNFTLKIRSTKLEDSAMYFCASSRTASGNTIYFGEGSWLTVV.

The chain uses TRBV6-5 and TRBJ1-5, with a tentative D call TRBD1 (5 bases). V lost 7 bases, J lost 4 bases, and 17 bases lay in between. There are 15 residues in the CDR3. Germline CDR1 reads MNHEY; CDR2 reads SVGAGI. The CDR3 here is CASTPWGGLNQPQHF. The CDR3 DNA is TGTGCCAGCACCCCATGGGGGGGTTTGAATCAGCCCCAGCATTTT.

This clone was seen a handful of times. The chain has TRBV7-2 and TRBJ1-5; TRBD1 agrees at 7 bases. Per the germline V gene, CDR1 is SGHTA and CDR2 is FQGNSA. CDR3 length: 15 residues. V was pared by 5 bases and J by 5 bases, with 9 bases of the junction left unmatched. The CDR3 region has the DNA TGTGCCAGCAGCCCACCGACAGGGAACCATCAGCCCCAGCATTTT. Translated: CASSPPTGNHQPQHF.

V and J are TRBV19 and TRBJ1-2; 9 bases align to TRBD1. Germline CDR1 reads LNHDA; CDR2 reads SQIVND (reference sequence). V shed 5 bases, J shed 5 bases, and the junction held 6 bases outside the gene matches. The CDR3 length is 14 residues. The CDR3 region has the DNA TGTGCCAGTAGTCCCCCGGGACAGGGTTATGGCTACACCTTC. It specifies CASSPPGQGYGYTF.

The rearrangement joins TRBV9 to TRBJ2-7, with D perhaps matching TRBD2 (6 bases). CDR1 and CDR2 from the germline V gene are SGDLS and YYNGEE. V was shortened by 1 base and J by 6 bases, with 8 bases between the two germline ends. The CDR3 is made up of 12 amino acids. Written as DNA, the CDR3 is TGTGCCAGCAGCGTACTGGGGGGCGAGCAGTACTTC. Protein sequence: CASSVLGGEQYF.

The CDR3 spells CASSFEPGQGNSPLHF. CDR3 in DNA: TGTGCCAGCAGCTTTGAGCCGGGACAGGGTAATTCACCCCTCCACTTT. This chain uses TRBV7-8 with TRBJ1-6; 9 bases line up with TRBD1. Per the germline V gene, CDR1 is SGHVS and CDR2 is FQNEAQ. Trimming cost V 3 bases and J 6 bases; bases outside gene matches: 6. This CDR3 is built from 16 residues.

This clone was counted a few times. The rearrangement joins TRBV4-3 to TRBJ2-7, with D tentatively TRBD1 (6 bases). V lost 0 bases and J lost 5, with 17 bases in between. The germline CDR1 and CDR2 sequences are LGHNA and YSLEER. The CDR3 is 16 amino acids. The CDR3 nucleotides read TGCGCCAGCAGCCAAGATATATCGGACAGTATCCACGAGCAGTACGTC. This gives the protein CASSQDISDSIHEQYV.

This rearrangement joins TRBV11-2 to TRBJ2-2; TRBD1 aligns across 7 bases. Germline CDR1 reads SGHAT; CDR2 reads FQNNGV. With 5 bases clipped from V and 6 bases from J, the junction kept 12 bases outside the gene matches. This CDR3 has 16 residues. Here the CDR3 reads CASSATPGRGPGELFF. CDR3 sequence (DNA): TGTGCCAGCAGCGCTACACCCGGAAGGGGGCCCGGGGAGCTGTTTTTT.

The chain employs TRBV28 and TRBJ2-1, with D possibly TRBD1 on 5 matching bases. Germline assignment: CDR1 MDHEN and CDR2 SYDVKM. V was shortened by 6 bases and J by 10 bases, with 13 bases between the two germline ends. The CDR3 is 12 amino acids. The CDR3 here is CASREQAWEQFF. Here the CDR3 DNA reads TGTGCCAGCAGGGAACAGGCCTGGGAGCAGTTCTTC.

In its sample, this clone was seen once. The chain employs TRBV15 and TRBJ1-5; no clear D gene. The CDR3 consists of 14 residues. V was clipped by 3 bases and J by 0 bases, with 6 bases between them. The germline CDR1 and CDR2 sequences are LNHNV and YYDKDF (reference sequence). In DNA, the CDR3 is TGTGCCACCAGCAGCGGACTTAGCAATCAGCCCCAGCATTTT. Protein: CATSSGLSNQPQHF. Using reference TRBV15 and TRBJ1-5 for the parts outside the CDR3, the full variable domain is DAMVIQNPRYQVTQFGKPVTLSCSQTLNHNVMYWYQQKSSQAPKLLFHYYDKDFNNEADTPDNFQSRRPNTSFCFLDIRSPGLGDTAMYLCATSSGLSNQPQHFGDGTRLSIL.

The CDR3 nucleotides are TGTGCCAGCAGTATCAGGGAAAACACCGGGGAGCTGTTTTTT. As protein: CASSIRENTGELFF. The chain has TRBV2 and TRBJ2-2; D might be TRBD1 (5 bases). Germline V gene sequence: CDR1 SNHLY, CDR2 FYNNEI. This CDR3 is 14 amino acids long. Trimming left V 5 bases short and J 2 bases short, with 9 bases between.

V gene TRBV16 combines with J gene TRBJ2-3, with TRBD2 matching over 13 bases. The V segment lost 4 bases and the J segment 4 bases; nucleotides outside the gene matches: 5. Germline assignment: CDR1 KGHSY and CDR2 FQNENV. This CDR3 comprises 16 residues. The CDR3 loop is CASSPGLAGVADTQYF. CDR3 bases: TGTGCCAGCAGCCCCGGACTAGCGGGAGTAGCAGATACGCAGTATTTT.

The chain has TRBV9 and TRBJ1-1, with D unresolved. The germline V gene has CDR1 SGDLS and CDR2 YYNGEE. Trimming removed 4 bases from V and 0 bases from J, with 4 bases in between. The CDR3 sequence is 12 residues long. DNA of the CDR3: TGTGCCAGCAGCCGTATGAACACTGAAGCTTTCTTT. Protein product: CASSRMNTEAFF.

About this clone itself: The sample has other DNA sequences that encode this CDR3 too. V and J are TRBV9 and TRBJ2-3; D is perhaps TRBD1 (6 bases). CDR3 length equals 13 residues. V shed 4 bases and J shed 3 bases, with 9 bases lying between them. Germline loops: CDR1 SGDLS, CDR2 YYNGEE. CDR3 nucleotide sequence: TGTGCCAGCAGCCCAGGGGTAACAGATACGCAGTATTTT. Its translation is CASSPGVTDTQYF.

The CDR3: CASSATVNTGGPYNEQFF. For the CDR3, the DNA is TGTGCCAGCAGCGCTACAGTCAACACAGGGGGCCCTTACAATGAGCAGTTCTTC. J is TRBJ2-1 and V is TRBV7-9; TRBD1 aligns across 9 bases. V was clipped by 5 bases and J by 4 bases; unmatched bases: 15. CDR1 is SEHNR and CDR2 is FQNEAQ in the germline V gene (reference sequence). CDR3 length: 18 residues.

This chain connects TRBV6-5 to TRBJ2-7; 7 bases agree with TRBD2. Per the germline V gene, CDR1 is MNHEY and CDR2 is SVGAGI. With 2 bases clipped from V and 3 bases from J, the junction kept 1 base outside the gene matches. This CDR3 is built from 13 residues. Here the CDR3 DNA reads TGTGCCAGCAGTTACAGCGGGGTCTACGAGCAGTACTTC. It encodes CASSYSGVYEQYF.

V and J are TRBV7-3 and TRBJ2-5; possibly TRBD2 for D (7 bases). This CDR3 comprises 17 residues. V was shortened by 2 bases and J by 1 base, with 17 bases between the two germline ends. Germline V gene sequence: CDR1 SGHTA, CDR2 FQGTGA. The CDR3 sequence is CASSLGSRGGVQETQYF. For the CDR3, the DNA is TGTGCCAGCAGCTTAGGATCCAGGGGAGGGGTCCAAGAGACCCAGTACTTC.

The rearrangement uses TRBV3-1 (or the pseudogene TRBV3-2) and TRBJ2-1, with unresolved D. This CDR3 has 14 residues. V was clipped by 0 bases and J by 5 bases, with 8 bases between them. CDR1 is LGHDT, CDR2 YNNKEL, per germline (reference sequence). The CDR3 DNA reads TGTGCCAGCAGCCAAGATTTAGTAAACAATGAGCAGTTCTTC. This encodes CASSQDLVNNEQFF.

Comments on this clone: The limits of the CDR3 on the DNA are not certain, so only TCRdb's listed CDR3 is given. The chain combines TRBV10-3 with TRBJ2-7; the DNA was not compared with TRBD2, the D call given in the table. Germline-derived CDR1 and CDR2 are ENHRY and SYGVKD. The CDR3 is 15 amino acids in total, end residues counted. The CDR3 sequence: CAISTSGGRTYEQYF.

The rearrangement uses TRBV2 and TRBJ1-4; the match to TRBD1 covers 8 bases. Germline values: CDR1 SNHLY, CDR2 FYNNEI. Germline trimming cut 5 bases from V and 10 bases from J; bases unmatched to any gene: 6. The CDR3 covers 13 residues. The CDR3 here is CASSSDRGGKLFF. The DNA for the CDR3 is TGTGCCAGCAGTTCCGACAGGGGTGGAAAACTGTTTTTT.

This clone was observed once. The V and J genes are TRBV4-2 and TRBJ2-3; perhaps TRBD2 as D (5 bases). V lost 0 bases and J lost 0, with 19 bases in between. From germline, CDR1 is LGHNA and CDR2 YNFKEQ. The CDR3 runs to 19 residues. The CDR3 protein is CASSQDGVGKVMSTDTQYF. CDR3 nucleotides: TGTGCCAGCAGCCAAGACGGGGTGGGAAAGGTTATGAGCACAGATACGCAGTATTTT.

The genes are TRBV5-5 and TRBJ1-3; 9 bases line up with TRBD1. The germline CDR1 and CDR2 sequences are SGHKS and YYEKEE (reference sequence). Germline trimming cut 4 bases from V and 2 bases from J; bases unmatched to any gene: 13. The CDR3 spans 18 residues. The CDR3 is CASSEPGQGFGPGNTIYF. The CDR3 bases are TGTGCCAGCAGCGAACCGGGACAGGGATTTGGCCCTGGAAACACCATATATTTT.

CDR3 in DNA: TGCAGCGGATTCGACGGGGAAAAACTGTTTTTT. Amino acid sequence: CSGFDGEKLFF. V and J are TRBV29-1 and TRBJ1-4; D is unclear. CDR1 is SQVTM and CDR2 is ANQGSEA in the germline V gene. V was cut by 7 bases and J by 8 bases, with 11 bases left in between. This CDR3 has 11 residues.

The chain carries TRBV5-5 and TRBJ1-1; D unclear. Germline V gene data show CDR1 as SGHKS and CDR2 as YYEKEE (reference sequence). CDR3 length: 12 amino acids. The V end lost 2 bases, the J end lost 4 bases, and 6 bases lay between the germline ends. CDR3 loop: CASSFTGTEAFF. CDR3 DNA: TGTGCCAGCAGCTTTACGGGCACTGAAGCTTTCTTT.

The sample holds one count of this clone. The V gene is TRBV9, the J gene TRBJ2-1, with 8 positions matching TRBD1. This CDR3 spans 15 amino acids. The V segment lost 0 bases and the J segment 10 bases; nucleotides outside the gene matches: 9. Germline assignment: CDR1 SGDLS and CDR2 YYNGEE. CDR3 sequence reads: CASSVVQGVLPEQFF. The CDR3, as DNA: TGTGCCAGCAGCGTAGTACAGGGGGTTCTACCCGAGCAGTTCTTC.